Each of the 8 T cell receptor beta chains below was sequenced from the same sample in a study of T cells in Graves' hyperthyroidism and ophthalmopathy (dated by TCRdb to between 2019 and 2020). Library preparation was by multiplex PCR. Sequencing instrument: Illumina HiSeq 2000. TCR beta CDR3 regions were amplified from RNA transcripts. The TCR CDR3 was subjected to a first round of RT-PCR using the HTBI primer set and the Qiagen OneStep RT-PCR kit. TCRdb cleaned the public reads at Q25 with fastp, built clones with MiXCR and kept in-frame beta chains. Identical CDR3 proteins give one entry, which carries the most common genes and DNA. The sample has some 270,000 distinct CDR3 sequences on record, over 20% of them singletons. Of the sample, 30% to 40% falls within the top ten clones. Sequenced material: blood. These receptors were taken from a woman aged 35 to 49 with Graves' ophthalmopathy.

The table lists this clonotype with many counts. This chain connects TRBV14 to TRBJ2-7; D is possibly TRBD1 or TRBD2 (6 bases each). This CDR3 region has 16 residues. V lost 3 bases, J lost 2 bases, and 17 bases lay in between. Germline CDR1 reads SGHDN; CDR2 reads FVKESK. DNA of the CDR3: TGTGCCAGCAGCCAGAAAGGGAACAGGGAGGCCTACGAGCAGTACTTC. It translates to CASSQKGNREAYEQYF.

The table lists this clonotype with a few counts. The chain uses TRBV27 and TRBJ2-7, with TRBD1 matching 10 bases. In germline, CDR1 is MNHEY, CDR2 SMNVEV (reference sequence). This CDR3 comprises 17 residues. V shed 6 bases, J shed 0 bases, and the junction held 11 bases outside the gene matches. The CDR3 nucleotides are TGTGCCAGCAGGACCGGGACAGGGGCCTCCACCTCCTACGAGCAGTACTTC. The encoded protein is CASRTGTGASTSYEQYF.

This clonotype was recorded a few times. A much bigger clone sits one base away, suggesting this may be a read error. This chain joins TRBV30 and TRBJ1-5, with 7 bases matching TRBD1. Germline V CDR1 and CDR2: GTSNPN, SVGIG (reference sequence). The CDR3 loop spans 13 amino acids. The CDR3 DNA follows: TGTGCCTGGGGTGTACAGGGGAATCAGCCCCAGCATTTT. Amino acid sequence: CAWGVQGNQPQHF.

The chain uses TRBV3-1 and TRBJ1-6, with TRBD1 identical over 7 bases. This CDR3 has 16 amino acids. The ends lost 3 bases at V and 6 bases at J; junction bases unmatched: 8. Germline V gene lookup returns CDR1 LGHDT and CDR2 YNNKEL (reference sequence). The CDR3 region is CASSQVRQGVNSPLHF. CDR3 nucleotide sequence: TGTGCCAGCAGCCAGGTCCGGCAGGGGGTTAATTCACCCCTCCACTTT.

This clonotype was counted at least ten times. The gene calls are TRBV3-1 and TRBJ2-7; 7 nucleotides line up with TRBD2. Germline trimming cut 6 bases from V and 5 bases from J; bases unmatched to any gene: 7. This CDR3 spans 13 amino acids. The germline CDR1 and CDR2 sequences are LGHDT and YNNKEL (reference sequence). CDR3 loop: CASRHLAADEQYF. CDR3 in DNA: TGTGCCAGCAGACATCTAGCGGCTGACGAGCAGTACTTC.

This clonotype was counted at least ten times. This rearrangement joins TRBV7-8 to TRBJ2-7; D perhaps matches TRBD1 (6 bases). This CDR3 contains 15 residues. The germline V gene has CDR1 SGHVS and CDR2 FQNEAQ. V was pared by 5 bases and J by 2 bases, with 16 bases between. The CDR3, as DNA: TGTGCCAGCAGCCCCCCCCGGGGACAAACCTACGAGCAGTACTTC. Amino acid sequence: CASSPPRGQTYEQYF.

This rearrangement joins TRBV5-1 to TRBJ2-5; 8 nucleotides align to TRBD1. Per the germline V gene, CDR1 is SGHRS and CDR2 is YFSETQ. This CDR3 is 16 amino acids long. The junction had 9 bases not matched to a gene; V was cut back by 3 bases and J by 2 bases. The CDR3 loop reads CASSSRQGTPQETQYF. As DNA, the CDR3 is TGCGCCAGCAGCTCGCGACAGGGGACCCCACAAGAGACCCAGTACTTC.

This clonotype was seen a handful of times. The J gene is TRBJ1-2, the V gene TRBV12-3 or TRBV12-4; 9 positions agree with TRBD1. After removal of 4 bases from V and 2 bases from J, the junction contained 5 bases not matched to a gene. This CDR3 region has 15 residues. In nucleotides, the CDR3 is TGTGCCAGCAGTTCCGCCGGGACAGGGAACTATGGCTACACCTTC. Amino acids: CASSSAGTGNYGYTF.